These 20 T cell receptor beta chains came from one sample sequenced in a study of PD-1 blockade in classical Hodgkin lymphoma. Every patient was affected by relapse after autologous stem cell transplantation, while exposure to brentuximab vedotin was not uniform. Assay: immunoSEQ multiplex PCR; the TCRdb copy retains only in-frame clones and omits some. The sample contains roughly 92,000 clones, over 85% of which appear only once. This sample comprised peripheral blood mononuclear cells (PBMCs), obtained at baseline. Every receptor here comes from a human donor with classical Hodgkin lymphoma.

V gene TRBV19 combines with J gene TRBJ1-2; 7 bases match TRBD1. The CDR3 runs 15 residues. The germline V gene has CDR1 LNHDA and CDR2 SQIVND (reference sequence). J lost 0 bases, V lost 4 bases, and 5 bases had no gene match. The CDR3 nucleotides read TGTGCCAGTAGTACGACCGGGACAGCTAACTATGGCTACACCTTC. Protein product: CASSTTGTANYGYTF. Together with reference TRBV19 and TRBJ1-2, the CDR3 gives the full variable domain: DGGITQSPKYLFRKEGQNVTLSCEQNLNHDAMYWYRQDPGQGLRLIYYSQIVNDFQKGDIAEGYSVSREKKESFPLTVTSAQKNPTAFYLCASSTTGTANYGYTFGSGTRLTVV.

This clone appeared a single time. The rearrangement joins TRBV5-8 to TRBJ2-7; D unclear. V dropped 0 bases and J dropped 0 bases, with 10 bases sitting between them. Germline loops: CDR1 SGHTS, CDR2 YDEGEE. The CDR3 contains 15 residues. In DNA form, the CDR3 reads TGTGCCAGCAGCTTGGCCCAGGTCAGCTCCTACGAGCAGTACTTC. Protein: CASSLAQVSSYEQYF.

This chain connects TRBV7-9 to TRBJ2-4; D may correspond to TRBD1 or TRBD2 (7 bases each). Germline values: CDR1 SEHNR, CDR2 FQNEAQ (reference sequence). V lost 7 bases to trimming and J lost 6 bases, with 19 bases between them. This CDR3 spans 15 amino acids. The CDR3 is CASTEGGGQINIQYF. Here the CDR3 DNA reads TGTGCCAGCACCGAAGGGGGGGGACAGATAAACATTCAGTACTTC.

CDR3 loop: CAWRAESSYEQYF. CDR3 bases: TGTGCCTGGAGGGCGGAGAGCTCCTACGAGCAGTACTTC. The chain joins TRBV30 to TRBJ2-7; D uncertain. CDR1 is GTSNPN and CDR2 is SVGIG in the germline V gene (reference sequence). V dropped 3 bases and J dropped 0 bases, with 9 bases sitting between them. The CDR3 covers 13 residues.

This sequence joins TRBV19 and TRBJ1-5; D might be TRBD1 (6 bases). CDR3 size: 14 residues. The germline V gene has CDR1 LNHDA and CDR2 SQIVND (reference sequence). V was trimmed by 7 bases and J by 7 bases, leaving 17 bases between them. CDR3 protein: CASTPAGGRQPQHF. CDR3 bases: TGTGCCAGTACCCCCGCGGGGGGGCGGCAGCCCCAGCATTTT.

V usage is TRBV2 and J usage is TRBJ2-7; 16 nucleotides agree with TRBD2. After removal of 2 bases from V and 3 bases from J, the junction contained 13 bases not matched to a gene. The CDR3 runs 20 residues. Germline V gives CDR1 SNHLY, CDR2 FYNNEI. For the CDR3, the DNA is TGTGCCAGCAGTGAACCGGGGACTAGCGGGAGGGCCAAAACACGCTACGAGCAGTACTTC. Its protein product is CASSEPGTSGRAKTRYEQYF. The full variable domain, in which reference TRBV2 and TRBJ2-7 provide the parts outside the CDR3, is EPEVTQTPSHQVTQMGQEVILRCVPISNHLYFYWYRQILGQKVEFLVSFYNNEISEKSEIFDDQFSVERPDGSNFTLKIRSTKLEDSAMYFCASSEPGTSGRAKTRYEQYFGPGTRLTVT.

The sample holds one count of this clone. J is TRBJ2-5 and V is TRBV25-1, with D possibly matching TRBD2 (5 bases). The CDR3 is 13 residues long. Germline lookup yields CDR1 MGHDK and CDR2 SYGVNS. Trimming took 2 bases from V and 2 from J, leaving 6 bases between them. The CDR3 reads CASSERGQETQYF. The DNA of the CDR3 is TGTGCCAGCAGTGAAAGAGGGCAAGAGACCCAGTACTTC. Complete variable domain (other parts from reference TRBV25-1 and TRBJ2-5): EADIYQTPRYLVIGTGKKITLECSQTMGHDKMYWYQQDPGMELHLIHYSYGVNSTEKGDLSSESTVSRIRTEHFPLTLESARPSHTSQYLCASSERGQETQYFGPGTRLLVL.

The chain has TRBV28 and TRBJ1-5; 7 nucleotides align to TRBD1. The CDR3 is 13 amino acids. The V segment lost 6 bases and the J segment 5 bases; nucleotides outside the gene matches: 4. The V gene's germline CDR1 is MDHEN and CDR2 SYDVKM. The CDR3 sequence: CASRTGSYQPQHF. The CDR3 DNA reads as TGTGCCAGCAGGACAGGGTCCTATCAGCCCCAGCATTTT.

The V and J genes are TRBV18 and TRBJ2-7, with 9 bases fitting TRBD2. The germline gives CDR1 KGHSH, CDR2 LQKENI. The ends lost 3 bases at V and 5 bases at J; junction bases unmatched: 5. This CDR3 has 14 amino acids. The CDR3 loop is CASSPPLAGDEQYF. Written as DNA, the CDR3 is TGTGCCAGCTCACCGCCCTTAGCGGGAGACGAGCAGTACTTC.

CDR3 loop: CASSSPGYGVTEAFF. CDR3 in DNA: TGTGCCAGCAGCTCCCCCGGGTATGGGGTCACTGAAGCTTTCTTT. This sequence joins TRBV13 and TRBJ1-1, with no clear D. Germline assignment: CDR1 PRHDT and CDR2 FYEKMQ (reference sequence). This CDR3 region has 15 residues. V dropped 4 bases and J dropped 4 bases, with 16 bases sitting between them.

The chain combines TRBV10-1 with TRBJ2-1; 13 nucleotides line up with TRBD2. J lost 10 bases, V lost 3 bases, and 12 bases had no gene match. This CDR3 region has 17 residues. CDR1 is WNHNN and CDR2 is SYGVQD in the germline V gene (reference sequence). The CDR3 region is CASSDFPGLAGNREQFF. The CDR3 DNA follows: TGCGCCAGCAGTGATTTCCCGGGACTAGCGGGAAACAGGGAGCAGTTCTTC.

The genes are TRBV28 and TRBJ1-1; 7 nucleotides align to TRBD1. The CDR3 extends over 15 amino acids. Germline CDR1 reads MDHEN; CDR2 reads SYDVKM. The V gene end was trimmed by 6 bases and the J gene end by 4 bases; junction bases not matched to a gene: 11. The CDR3 sequence: CASSPPQGSFTEAFF. In DNA, the CDR3 is TGTGCCAGCAGCCCCCCACAGGGGAGCTTCACTGAAGCTTTCTTT.

The CDR3 DNA follows: TGTGCCAGCAGGAGCGGGAGTGGAGAGACCCAGTACTTC. Its translation: CASRSGSGETQYF. The genes are TRBV7-3 and TRBJ2-5; 8 positions match TRBD2. This CDR3 has 13 residues. In germline, CDR1 is SGHTA, CDR2 FQGTGA. The V and J ends lost 6 bases and 4 bases, in that order; junction bases with no gene match: 4.

Note on this clone: An end of the junction does not agree with germline; a read error may underlie this. The chain is built from TRBV5-1 and TRBJ2-1; 7 bases are a match to TRBD2. Germline V gives CDR1 SGHRS, CDR2 YFSETQ. The CDR3 sequence is 14 residues long. CDR3: CASSTGLGYNEQFF. As DNA, the CDR3 is TGCGCCAGCAGCACCGGACTAGGTTACAATGAACAGTTCTTC.

The chain joins TRBV5-6 to TRBJ2-5; 9 bases match TRBD1. The V segment lost 3 bases and the J segment 6 bases; nucleotides outside the gene matches: 6. Germline values: CDR1 SGHDT, CDR2 YYEEEE. The CDR3 covers 14 residues. CDR3 DNA: TGTGCCAGCAGCTCACAGGGGGCCGCGCAGACCCAGTACTTC. Its translation is CASSSQGAAQTQYF. The full variable domain, in which reference TRBV5-6 and TRBJ2-5 provide the parts outside the CDR3, is DAGVTQSPTHLIKTRGQQVTLRCSPKSGHDTVSWYQQALGQGPQFIFQYYEEEERQRGNFPDRFSGHQFPNYSSELNVNALLLGDSALYLCASSSQGAAQTQYFGPGTRLLVL.

J is TRBJ2-3 and V is TRBV5-1; 9 bases fit TRBD2. CDR3 length equals 15 residues. The V gene's germline CDR1 is SGHRS and CDR2 YFSETQ. V was clipped by 4 bases and J by 4 bases; unmatched bases: 7. DNA of the CDR3: TGCGCCAGCAGCACGACCGGGACTAGCCCAGATACGCAGTATTTT. Translation gives CASSTTGTSPDTQYF.

The chain has TRBV29-1 and TRBJ1-3, with D uncertain. Germline lookup yields CDR1 SQVTM and CDR2 ANQGSEA. Trimming cost V 4 bases and J 6 bases, with 7 bases left between them. This CDR3 is built from 11 residues. Written as DNA, the CDR3 is TGCAGCGTTGCCCACCTAAACACCATATATTTT. Translated: CSVAHLNTIYF.

V and J are TRBV6-4 and TRBJ2-2, with TRBD2 matching 7 bases. The length of the CDR3 is 14 residues. Unmatched junction bases numbered 5, after V lost 8 bases and J lost 2 bases. Germline CDR1 MRHNA, CDR2 SNTAGT. The CDR3 DNA is TGTGCCAGCGGGCGGGAGTTTAACACCGGGGAGCTGTTTTTT. This codes for CASGREFNTGELFF.

CDR3 nucleotide sequence: TGCGCCAGCAGCTGGACCGGGACTAGCACTGAGCAGTTCTTC. Residues: CASSWTGTSTEQFF. The V gene is TRBV5-1, the J gene TRBJ2-1; 9 nucleotides agree with TRBD2. The CDR3 has 14 amino acids. Germline CDR1 reads SGHRS; CDR2 reads YFSETQ. With 3 bases clipped from V and 9 bases from J, the junction kept 7 bases outside the gene matches.

The chain carries TRBV29-1 and TRBJ2-1; 8 nucleotides agree with TRBD1. CDR3 length: 15 residues. Losses at the gene ends were 8 bases for V and 4 bases for J; bases not matched to a gene: 13. CDR1 and CDR2 (germline): SQVTM, ANQGSEA. As DNA, the CDR3 is TGCAGCTTAGCAGGGGGCCCTAACCATTACAATGAGCAGTTCTTC. Protein: CSLAGGPNHYNEQFF.